A single sample gave rise to the 32 T cell receptor beta chains below, sequenced in a study of blood T cell repertoires in COVID-19. Repertoires were generated with immunoSEQ multiplex PCR, while TCRdb's copy carries only in-frame clones and drops some. This sample has approximately 150,000 clones, with 80% to 90% found just once. Sequences were obtained from peripheral blood. Every receptor here comes from a woman in her forties or fifties with acute or convalescent COVID-19.

V and J are TRBV5-6 and TRBJ2-1, with 8 nucleotides matching TRBD2. The ends lost 1 base at V and 3 bases at J; junction bases unmatched: 9. The germline V gene has CDR1 SGHDT and CDR2 YYEEEE. The CDR3 is made up of 17 amino acids. The CDR3 region has the DNA TGTGCCAGCAGCTTGTATTCCGGGGGGGCCGTCTACAATGAGCAGTTCTTC. Protein: CASSLYSGGAVYNEQFF.

The genes are TRBV7-6 and TRBJ2-7; 15 bases fit TRBD2. Trimming took 7 bases from V and 6 from J; bases not matched to a gene: 16. The CDR3 has 18 amino acids. Germline loops: CDR1 SGHVS, CDR2 FNYEAQ. The CDR3 here is CASTQGLGLAGGDVEQYF. DNA of the CDR3: TGTGCCAGCACCCAAGGCCTGGGACTAGCGGGAGGTGATGTCGAGCAGTACTTC. Drawing the rest from reference TRBV7-6 and TRBJ2-7, the complete variable domain is GAGVSQSPRYKVTKRGQDVALRCDPISGHVSLYWYRQALGQGPEFLTYFNYEAQQDKSGLPNDRFSAERPEGSISTLTIQRTEQRDSAMYRCASTQGLGLAGGDVEQYFGPGTRLTVT.

The V call is TRBV5-1, the J call TRBJ2-2, with a weak D call TRBD1 (6 bases). V lost 5 bases and J lost 6, with 14 bases in between. The germline V gene encodes CDR1 SGHRS and CDR2 YFSETQ. The length of the CDR3 is 14 residues. The CDR3 coding sequence is TGCGCCAGCAGTCAGGACAGTCACGCCGGGGAGCTGTTTTTT. Its protein is CASSQDSHAGELFF.

This chain joins TRBV7-9 and TRBJ2-4; tentative D call: TRBD1 (6 bases). The CDR3 totals 14 residues. CDR1 SEHNR and CDR2 FQNEAQ come from the germline V gene (reference sequence). V dropped 6 bases and J dropped 6 bases, with 15 bases sitting between them. The CDR3 is CASRPDRQPNIQYF. The CDR3 DNA is TGTGCCAGCAGACCCGACAGGCAGCCAAACATTCAGTACTTC.

The chain carries TRBV10-3 and TRBJ2-5; no clear D gene. Germline CDR1 and CDR2: ENHRY and SYGVKD. The CDR3 has 15 residues. V lost 0 bases to trimming and J lost 2 bases, with 10 bases between them. This CDR3 reads CAISESVGLQETQYF. CDR3 bases: TGTGCCATCAGTGAGTCGGTCGGGTTACAAGAGACCCAGTACTTC.

This clone has a single count. This chain joins TRBV20-1 and TRBJ1-1; D uncertain. The germline gives CDR1 DFQATT, CDR2 SNEGSKA (reference sequence). V lost 0 bases and J lost 10, with 9 bases in between. This CDR3 comprises 11 residues. CDR3 protein: CSARDLPSAFF. CDR3 sequence (DNA): TGCAGTGCTAGAGACCTCCCGTCAGCTTTCTTT.

This chain links TRBV9 with TRBJ2-3; the D gene is possibly TRBD2 (6 bases). The germline CDR1 and CDR2 sequences are SGDLS and YYNGEE. V gave up 0 bases and J gave up 1 base, with 9 bases separating them. This CDR3 is 15 amino acids long. The CDR3 coding sequence is TGTGCCAGCAGCGTAGAAGGGGAGGGCACAGATACGCAGTATTTT. Amino acids: CASSVEGEGTDTQYF.

This rearrangement joins TRBV28 to TRBJ1-2; D unresolved. The germline V gene encodes CDR1 MDHEN and CDR2 SYDVKM. This CDR3 has 12 amino acids. The germline V and J ends were trimmed by 3 bases and 4 bases, with 6 bases remaining between them. CDR3 protein: CASSLEFYGYTF. The CDR3 DNA sequence: TGTGCCAGCAGTTTGGAGTTCTATGGCTACACCTTC.

The chain couples TRBV5-6 to TRBJ2-7; no clear D gene. V was cut by 0 bases and J by 3 bases, with 7 bases left in between. Germline values: CDR1 SGHDT, CDR2 YYEEEE. This CDR3 spans 13 amino acids. The CDR3 here is CASSLGQFYEQYF. CDR3 DNA: TGTGCCAGCAGCTTGGGGCAATTCTACGAGCAGTACTTC. Combining the CDR3 with reference TRBV5-6 and TRBJ2-7 gives the whole variable domain DAGVTQSPTHLIKTRGQQVTLRCSPKSGHDTVSWYQQALGQGPQFIFQYYEEEERQRGNFPDRFSGHQFPNYSSELNVNALLLGDSALYLCASSLGQFYEQYFGPGTRLTVT.

This chain links TRBV5-1 with TRBJ2-3, with 8 nucleotides matching TRBD2. The CDR3 spans 16 residues. J was trimmed by 2 bases and V by 1 base; bases with no gene match: 6. Germline V gene sequence: CDR1 SGHRS, CDR2 YFSETQ. CDR3 residues: CASSLKRGGPTDTQYF. CDR3 nucleotides: TGCGCCAGCAGCTTGAAACGGGGGGGCCCCACAGATACGCAGTATTTT.

The chain has TRBV27 and TRBJ1-6; a possible D gene is TRBD1 (6 bases). Germline CDR1 is MNHEY and CDR2 is SMNVEV (reference sequence). The CDR3 is 14 residues long. V shed 5 bases and J shed 7 bases, with 12 bases lying between them. The CDR3: CASSVGGGNSPLHF. The CDR3 DNA follows: TGTGCCAGCAGTGTTGGGGGGGGCAATTCACCCCTCCACTTT.

Details on this clone: Other DNA sequences from this sample encode an identical CDR3 as well. The rearrangement links TRBV9 to TRBJ1-2; maybe TRBD1 (6 bases). V lost 4 bases and J 4 bases, leaving 8 bases between the germline ends. The CDR3 has 12 amino acids. Germline V gene sequence: CDR1 SGDLS, CDR2 YYNGEE. CDR3 loop: CASSPDSYGYTF. CDR3 nucleotide sequence: TGTGCCAGCAGCCCGGACAGCTATGGCTACACCTTC.

The CDR3 reads CASSQEAGNTIYF. In DNA form, the CDR3 reads TGTGCCAGCAGCCAGGAGGCCGGAAACACCATATATTTT. This rearrangement joins TRBV3-1 (or the pseudogene TRBV3-2) to TRBJ1-3; no firm D call. The V end was cut by 3 bases, the J end by 4 bases, with 7 bases between. CDR3 length: 13 amino acids. The germline gives CDR1 LGHDT, CDR2 YNNKEL (reference sequence).

The rearrangement links TRBV19 to TRBJ1-5; TRBD1 might be the D (6 bases). This CDR3 has 15 residues. CDR1 and CDR2 from the germline V gene are LNHDA and SQIVND (reference sequence). Trimming took off 3 bases at V and 0 bases at J, with 9 bases between the two ends. The CDR3 DNA is TGTGCCAGTAGTATTGGACAGTATAGCAATCAGCCCCAGCATTTT. Translated, it gives CASSIGQYSNQPQHF.

The chain has TRBV6-5 and TRBJ2-7, with 7 bases lining up with TRBD1. Germline V lookup: CDR1 MNHEY, CDR2 SVGAGI. Trimming cost V 5 bases and J 1 base; bases outside gene matches: 8. The CDR3 loop spans 15 amino acids. CDR3 DNA: TGTGCCAGCAGTCTCGGGCAGGGGGAGTCCTACGAGCAGTACTTC. This codes for CASSLGQGESYEQYF.

The gene calls are TRBV7-8 and TRBJ2-7, with D perhaps matching TRBD2 (6 bases). The CDR3 has 15 residues. CDR1 is SGHVS, CDR2 FQNEAQ, per germline. V was cut by 2 bases and J by 2 bases, with 13 bases left in between. The CDR3 here is CASSLSPSETYEQYF. The CDR3 coding sequence is TGTGCCAGCAGCTTATCTCCTAGCGAGACCTACGAGCAGTACTTC.

This clone was observed a few times. The rearrangement joins TRBV7-2 to TRBJ2-7, with 10 bases aligning to TRBD1. Per germline, CDR1 SGHTA and CDR2 FQGNSA. Trimming cost V 5 bases and J 2 bases; bases outside gene matches: 6. The CDR3 covers 15 residues. The CDR3 bases are TGTGCCAGCAGCACATGGACAGGGGGTCCCTACGAGCAGTACTTC. Its protein is CASSTWTGGPYEQYF. Drawing the rest from reference TRBV7-2 and TRBJ2-7, the complete variable domain is GAGVSQSPSNKVTEKGKDVELRCDPISGHTALYWYRQSLGQGLEFLIYFQGNSAPDKSGLPSDRFSAERTGGSVSTLTIQRTQQEDSAVYLCASSTWTGGPYEQYFGPGTRLTVT.

V is TRBV6-5 and J is TRBJ1-1; the match to TRBD1 covers 8 bases. The CDR3 length is 15 residues. V gave up 7 bases and J gave up 4 bases; unmatched junction bases: 11. Germline CDR1 MNHEY, CDR2 SVGAGI. The CDR3 sequence is CASKRTGRESTEAFF. The CDR3 nucleotides are TGTGCCAGCAAACGGACAGGGAGGGAGAGCACTGAAGCTTTCTTT.

V usage is TRBV6-1 and J usage is TRBJ2-3; 9 bases line up with TRBD2. The CDR3 loop spans 19 amino acids. Germline values: CDR1 MNHNS, CDR2 SASEGT. V lost 3 bases to trimming and J lost 4 bases; unmatched junction nucleotides: 17. The CDR3 loop is CASSDSAGGPWSQADTQYF. The CDR3 nucleotides read TGTGCCAGCAGTGATTCGGCGGGGGGGCCATGGAGTCAAGCAGATACGCAGTATTTT.

This sequence joins TRBV19 and TRBJ1-4; D is ambiguous. Trimming left V 4 bases short and J 8 bases short, with 14 bases between. Germline V gene lookup returns CDR1 LNHDA and CDR2 SQIVND (reference sequence). The CDR3 runs 14 residues. The CDR3 DNA reads as TGTGCCAGTAGTACCCGACAAGTACGCGAAAAACTGTTTTTT. Translation: CASSTRQVREKLFF. Full variable domain (outside the CDR3, taken from reference TRBV19 and TRBJ1-4): DGGITQSPKYLFRKEGQNVTLSCEQNLNHDAMYWYRQDPGQGLRLIYYSQIVNDFQKGDIAEGYSVSREKKESFPLTVTSAQKNPTAFYLCASSTRQVREKLFFGSGTQLSVL.

This clone was detected only once. CDR3 amino acids: CASSIGQGDTLHF. The CDR3 DNA sequence: TGTGCCAGTAGTATAGGACAGGGCGATACCCTCCACTTT. V usage is TRBV19 and J usage is TRBJ1-6; 7 positions agree with TRBD1. The length of the CDR3 is 13 residues. The germline gives CDR1 LNHDA, CDR2 SQIVND (reference sequence). With 1 base clipped from V and 14 bases from J, the junction kept 5 bases outside the gene matches.

The chain links TRBV10-1 to TRBJ2-2; the match to TRBD2 covers 13 bases. Germline CDR1 and CDR2: WNHNN and SYGVQD (reference sequence). The CDR3 spans 16 residues. Losses at the gene ends were 4 bases for V and 6 bases for J; bases not matched to a gene: 5. This chain's CDR3 is CASSAGLAGVAGELFF. Here the CDR3 DNA reads TGCGCCAGCAGTGCCGGACTAGCGGGAGTCGCCGGGGAGCTGTTTTTT.

This sequence joins TRBV20-1 and TRBJ2-7; D is possibly TRBD2 (6 bases). Trimming pared 5 bases from V and 4 bases from J, leaving 9 bases between. The CDR3 is 11 residues long. Germline loops: CDR1 DFQATT, CDR2 SNEGSKA (reference sequence). The chain's CDR3 is CSASTSYEQYF. CDR3 nucleotides: TGCAGTGCTTCGACTAGTTACGAGCAGTACTTC.

This clone was detected only once. This chain joins TRBV7-3 and TRBJ2-2, with TRBD1 matching over 9 bases. V was clipped by 3 bases and J by 4 bases; unmatched bases: 9. Germline CDR1 SGHTA, CDR2 FQGTGA. There are 17 residues in the CDR3. DNA of the CDR3: TGTGCCAGCAGCTTGGTATTCGGGACAGGGTCCACCGGGGAGCTGTTTTTT. Amino acids: CASSLVFGTGSTGELFF.

This clone was recorded a few times. The CDR3 sequence is CASSRQGTGGFGAFF. The CDR3 bases are TGTGCCAGCAGTCGCCAGGGGACAGGGGGCTTCGGGGCTTTCTTT. The gene calls are TRBV27 and TRBJ1-1; 12 bases fit TRBD1. Per the germline V gene, CDR1 is MNHEY and CDR2 is SMNVEV (reference sequence). V lost 5 bases to trimming and J lost 11 bases; unmatched junction nucleotides: 12. This CDR3 region has 15 residues.

The chain employs TRBV5-4 and TRBJ1-2; 9 positions agree with TRBD1. CDR3 length: 15 amino acids. CDR1 is SGHNT, CDR2 YYREEE, per germline (reference sequence). V lost 4 bases, J lost 8 bases, and 12 bases stayed unmatched. The CDR3 nucleotides are TGTGCCAGCAGCCCAGGGGGGAACAGGGGGCAAGGCTACACCTTC. It codes for CASSPGGNRGQGYTF.

For the CDR3, the DNA is TGTGCCAGCAGTTCCGCAACTAGCGGGGGCTACGAGCAGTACTTC. This codes for CASSSATSGGYEQYF. This sequence joins TRBV28 and TRBJ2-7; 11 nucleotides match TRBD2. The trim removed 4 bases at V and 3 bases at J, leaving 5 bases unmatched. The germline V gene encodes CDR1 MDHEN and CDR2 SYDVKM. This CDR3 spans 15 amino acids.

This clone was counted a few times. The CDR3 region has the DNA TGTGCCAGCAGCTTGGGGACAGGGGGCGAAAAACTGTTTTTT. Translation: CASSLGTGGEKLFF. V usage is TRBV5-5 and J usage is TRBJ1-4; 11 bases match TRBD1. Germline trimming cut 0 bases from V and 8 bases from J; bases unmatched to any gene: 0. The CDR3 consists of 14 residues. Germline loops: CDR1 SGHKS, CDR2 YYEKEE (reference sequence).

The chain joins TRBV29-1 to TRBJ2-7; D not resolved. V was shortened by 7 bases and J by 6 bases, with 19 bases between the two germline ends. The germline CDR1 and CDR2 sequences are SQVTM and ANQGSEA. The CDR3 runs to 13 residues. The DNA of the CDR3 is TGCAGCGCCAGACCCCAGGTAGTCGGCGAGCAGTACTTC. It specifies CSARPQVVGEQYF.

The gene calls are TRBV6-5 and TRBJ1-2; D not resolved. V was cut by 6 bases and J by 4 bases, with 12 bases left in between. There are 13 residues in the CDR3. Per the germline V gene, CDR1 is MNHEY and CDR2 is SVGAGI. CDR3 residues: CASSSGRPYGYTF. The DNA for the CDR3 is TGTGCCAGCAGCTCCGGCAGGCCCTATGGCTACACCTTC.

The chain uses TRBV19 and TRBJ2-1, with 9 bases fitting TRBD2. Germline-derived CDR1 and CDR2 are LNHDA and SQIVND (reference sequence). This CDR3 is 16 amino acids long. J was trimmed by 4 bases and V by 3 bases; bases with no gene match: 7. CDR3 sequence: CASSMTSGGEYNEQFF. The DNA of the CDR3 is TGTGCCAGTAGTATGACTAGCGGAGGCGAGTACAATGAGCAGTTCTTC. Full variable domain (outside the CDR3, taken from reference TRBV19 and TRBJ2-1): DGGITQSPKYLFRKEGQNVTLSCEQNLNHDAMYWYRQDPGQGLRLIYYSQIVNDFQKGDIAEGYSVSREKKESFPLTVTSAQKNPTAFYLCASSMTSGGEYNEQFFGPGTRLTVL.

The rearrangement uses TRBV5-1 and TRBJ2-5; 13 bases are a match to TRBD2. Trimming at V came to 4 bases and at J to 3 bases, leaving 3 bases not matched to a gene. CDR3 length equals 15 residues. Germline assignment: CDR1 SGHRS and CDR2 YFSETQ. This chain's CDR3 is CASSHGLAGEETQYF. CDR3 bases: TGCGCCAGCAGCCACGGACTAGCGGGGGAAGAGACCCAGTACTTC.